What follows describes a single T cell receptor beta chain. The authors reverse transcribed about 0.5 to 1 ug RNA with random hexamers. Across 54 Vbeta and 13 Jbeta, immunoSEQ multiplex PCR amplified TCR beta CDR3. TCRdb redid the calling of the immunoSEQ multiplex PCR reads with MiXCR, one entry per CDR3 protein. The sample yields tens of thousands of distinct CDR3 sequences, 96% seen once. The CDR3 runs to 13 residues. Per the germline V gene, CDR1 is SQVTM and CDR2 is ANQGSEA. Deletions cut 3 bases from V and 3 bases from J, with 10 bases between. This record belongs to a study of CD8 T cells in Susac syndrome. In blood CD8+ and CD4+ T cells, TCR beta underwent sequencing.

The chain has TRBV29-1 and TRBJ2-3; D may correspond to TRBD1 or TRBD2 (5 bases each). Sequenced sample: CD4+ T cells from PBMCs. This clonotype was obtained from a human donor with multiple sclerosis. The CDR3 reads CSVDGAVTDTQYF. The CDR3, as DNA: TGCAGCGTTGACGGGGCAGTTACAGATACGCAGTATTTT.